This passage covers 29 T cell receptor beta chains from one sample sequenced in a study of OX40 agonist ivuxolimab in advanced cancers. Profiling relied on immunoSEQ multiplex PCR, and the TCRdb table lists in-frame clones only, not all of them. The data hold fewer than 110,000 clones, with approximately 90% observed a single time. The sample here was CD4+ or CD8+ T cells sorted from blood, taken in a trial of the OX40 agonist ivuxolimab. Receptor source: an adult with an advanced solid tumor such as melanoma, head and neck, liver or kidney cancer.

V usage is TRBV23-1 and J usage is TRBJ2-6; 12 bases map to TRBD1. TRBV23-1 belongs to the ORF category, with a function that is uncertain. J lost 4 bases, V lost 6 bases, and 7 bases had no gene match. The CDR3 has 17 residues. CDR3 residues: CASSLGQGAKGANVLTF. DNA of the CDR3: TGCGCCAGCAGCCTGGGACAGGGGGCGAAAGGGGCCAACGTCCTGACTTTC.

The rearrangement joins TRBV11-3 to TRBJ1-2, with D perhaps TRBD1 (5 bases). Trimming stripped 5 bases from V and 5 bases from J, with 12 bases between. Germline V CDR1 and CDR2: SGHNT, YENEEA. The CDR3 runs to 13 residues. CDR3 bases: TGTGCCAGCAGCGCATTAGGGGCTTATGGCTACACCTTC. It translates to CASSALGAYGYTF.

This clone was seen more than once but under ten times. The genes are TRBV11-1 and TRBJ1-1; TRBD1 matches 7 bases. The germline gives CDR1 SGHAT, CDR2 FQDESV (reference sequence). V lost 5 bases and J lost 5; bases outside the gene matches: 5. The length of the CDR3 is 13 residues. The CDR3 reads CASSQNRGTEAFF. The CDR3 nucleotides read TGTGCCAGCAGCCAAAACAGGGGAACTGAAGCTTTCTTT.

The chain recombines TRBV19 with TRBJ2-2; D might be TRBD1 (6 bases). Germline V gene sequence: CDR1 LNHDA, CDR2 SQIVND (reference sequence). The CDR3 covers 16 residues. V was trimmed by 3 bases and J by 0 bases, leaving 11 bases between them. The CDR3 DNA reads TGTGCCAGTAGTATCAGGGGCGGACCGAACACCGGGGAGCTGTTTTTT. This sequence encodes CASSIRGGPNTGELFF.

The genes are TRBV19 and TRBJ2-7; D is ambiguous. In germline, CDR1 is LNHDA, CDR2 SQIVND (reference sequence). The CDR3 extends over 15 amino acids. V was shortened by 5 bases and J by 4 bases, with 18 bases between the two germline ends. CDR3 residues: CASSRWPLPQYEQYF. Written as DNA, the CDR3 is TGTGCCAGTAGTCGCTGGCCACTTCCCCAGTACGAGCAGTACTTC.

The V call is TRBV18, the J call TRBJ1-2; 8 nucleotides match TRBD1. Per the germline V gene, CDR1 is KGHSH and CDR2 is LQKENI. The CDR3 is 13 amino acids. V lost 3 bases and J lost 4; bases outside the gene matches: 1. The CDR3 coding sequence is TGTGCCAGCTCACCCGACAGGGGCTATGGCTACACCTTC. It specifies CASSPDRGYGYTF.

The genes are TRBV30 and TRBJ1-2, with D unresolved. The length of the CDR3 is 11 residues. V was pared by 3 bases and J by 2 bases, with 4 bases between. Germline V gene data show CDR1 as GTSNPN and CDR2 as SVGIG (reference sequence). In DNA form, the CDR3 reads TGTGCCTGGAGGAGGAACTATGGCTACACCTTC. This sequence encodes CAWRRNYGYTF.

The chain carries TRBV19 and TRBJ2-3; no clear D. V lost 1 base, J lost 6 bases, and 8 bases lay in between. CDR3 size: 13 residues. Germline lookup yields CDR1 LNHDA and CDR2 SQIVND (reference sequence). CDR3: CASSIVRWDTQYF. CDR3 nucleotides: TGTGCCAGTAGTATAGTCCGATGGGATACGCAGTATTTT.

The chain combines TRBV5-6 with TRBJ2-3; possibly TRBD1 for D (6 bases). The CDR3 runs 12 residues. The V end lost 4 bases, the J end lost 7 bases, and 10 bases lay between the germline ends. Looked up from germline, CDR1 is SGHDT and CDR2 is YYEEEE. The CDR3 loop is CASSTDRNTQYF. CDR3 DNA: TGTGCCAGCAGCACTGACAGGAATACGCAGTATTTT.

The CDR3 coding sequence is TGTGCCAGCAGCCCCGGGACAGGGAGATCCTACGAGCAGTACTTC. Residues: CASSPGTGRSYEQYF. J is TRBJ2-7 and V is TRBV5-6; 9 bases are a match to TRBD1. The CDR3 has 15 residues. Per germline, CDR1 SGHDT and CDR2 YYEEEE. Losses at the gene ends were 4 bases for V and 1 base for J; bases not matched to a gene: 6.

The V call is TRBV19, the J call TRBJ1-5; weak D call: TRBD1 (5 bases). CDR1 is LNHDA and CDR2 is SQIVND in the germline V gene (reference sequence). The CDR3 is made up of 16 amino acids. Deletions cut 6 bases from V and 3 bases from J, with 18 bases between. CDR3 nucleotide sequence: TGTGCCAGTAGCCCCCACTCCGGGACCCTCAATCAGCCCCAGCATTTT. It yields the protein CASSPHSGTLNQPQHF.

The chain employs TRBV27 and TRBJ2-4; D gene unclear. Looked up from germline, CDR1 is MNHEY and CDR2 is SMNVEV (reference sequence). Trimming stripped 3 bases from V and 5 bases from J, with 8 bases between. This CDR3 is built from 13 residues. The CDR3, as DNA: TGTGCCAGCAGTTTCAGTGAGGAAAACATTCAGTACTTC. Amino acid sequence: CASSFSEENIQYF.

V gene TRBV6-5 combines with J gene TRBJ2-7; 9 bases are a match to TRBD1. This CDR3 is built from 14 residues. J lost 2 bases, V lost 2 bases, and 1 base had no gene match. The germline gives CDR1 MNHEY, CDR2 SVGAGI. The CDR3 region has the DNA TGTGCCAGCAGTTACGGGACAGGGACCTACGAGCAGTACTTC. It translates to CASSYGTGTYEQYF.

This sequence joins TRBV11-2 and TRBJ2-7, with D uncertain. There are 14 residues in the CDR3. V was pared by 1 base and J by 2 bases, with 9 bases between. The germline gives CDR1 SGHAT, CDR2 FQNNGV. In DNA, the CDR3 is TGTGCCAGCAGCTTAGTCTCCGGACCCTACGAGCAGTACTTC. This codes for CASSLVSGPYEQYF.

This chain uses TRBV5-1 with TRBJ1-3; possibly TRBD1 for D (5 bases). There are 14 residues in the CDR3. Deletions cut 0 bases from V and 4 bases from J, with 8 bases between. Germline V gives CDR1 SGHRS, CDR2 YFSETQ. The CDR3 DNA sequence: TGCGCCAGCAGCTTGGCAGGGACGGGAAACACCATATATTTT. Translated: CASSLAGTGNTIYF.

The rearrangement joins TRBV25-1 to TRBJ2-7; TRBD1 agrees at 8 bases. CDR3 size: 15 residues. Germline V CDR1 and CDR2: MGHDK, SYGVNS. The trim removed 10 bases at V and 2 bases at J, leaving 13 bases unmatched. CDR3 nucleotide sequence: TGTGCCACCTTAGACAGGGGTCTTATACCCTACGAGCAGTACTTC. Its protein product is CATLDRGLIPYEQYF.

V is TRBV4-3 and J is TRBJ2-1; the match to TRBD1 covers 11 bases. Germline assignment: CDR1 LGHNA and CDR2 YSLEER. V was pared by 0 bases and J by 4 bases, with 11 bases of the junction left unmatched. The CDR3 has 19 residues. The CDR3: CASSQEGQGASRTYNEQFF. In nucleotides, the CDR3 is TGCGCCAGCAGCCAAGAAGGACAGGGGGCCAGTCGGACATACAATGAGCAGTTCTTC.

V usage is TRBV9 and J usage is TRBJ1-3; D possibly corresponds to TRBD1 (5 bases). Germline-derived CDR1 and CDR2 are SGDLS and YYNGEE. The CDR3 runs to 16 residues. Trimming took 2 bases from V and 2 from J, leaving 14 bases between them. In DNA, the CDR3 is TGTGCCAGCAGCGTGCAGGGAGGTTTTGCTGGAAACACCATATATTTT. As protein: CASSVQGGFAGNTIYF.

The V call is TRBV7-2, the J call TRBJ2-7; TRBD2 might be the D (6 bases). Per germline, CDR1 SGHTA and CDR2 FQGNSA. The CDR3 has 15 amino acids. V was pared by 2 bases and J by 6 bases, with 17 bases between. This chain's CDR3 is CASSLRGRLVSEQYF. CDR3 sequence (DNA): TGTGCCAGCAGCTTAAGGGGTAGACTAGTTTCCGAGCAGTACTTC. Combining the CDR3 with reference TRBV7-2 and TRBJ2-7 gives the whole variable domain GAGVSQSPSNKVTEKGKDVELRCDPISGHTALYWYRQSLGQGLEFLIYFQGNSAPDKSGLPSDRFSAERTGGSVSTLTIQRTQQEDSAVYLCASSLRGRLVSEQYFGPGTRLTVT.

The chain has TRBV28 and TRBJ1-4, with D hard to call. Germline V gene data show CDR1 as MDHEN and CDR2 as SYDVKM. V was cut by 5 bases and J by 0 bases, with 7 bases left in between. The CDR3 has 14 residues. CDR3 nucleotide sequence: TGTGCCAGCAGTGGGAAAGCAACTAATGAAAAACTGTTTTTT. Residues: CASSGKATNEKLFF.

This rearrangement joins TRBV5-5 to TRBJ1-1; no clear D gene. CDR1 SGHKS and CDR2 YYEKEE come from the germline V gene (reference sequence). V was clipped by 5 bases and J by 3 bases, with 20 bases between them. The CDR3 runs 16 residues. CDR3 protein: CASRKSLGAGDTEAFF. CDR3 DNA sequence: TGTGCCAGCAGGAAGTCCCTCGGTGCTGGGGACACTGAAGCTTTCTTT.

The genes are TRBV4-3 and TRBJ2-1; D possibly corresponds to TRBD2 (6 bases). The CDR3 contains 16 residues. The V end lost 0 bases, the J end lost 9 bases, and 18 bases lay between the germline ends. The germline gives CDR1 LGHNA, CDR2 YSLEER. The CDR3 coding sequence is TGCGCCAGCAGCCAAGATGGAGGGAACAGTTGGGGTGAGCAGTTCTTC. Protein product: CASSQDGGNSWGEQFF.

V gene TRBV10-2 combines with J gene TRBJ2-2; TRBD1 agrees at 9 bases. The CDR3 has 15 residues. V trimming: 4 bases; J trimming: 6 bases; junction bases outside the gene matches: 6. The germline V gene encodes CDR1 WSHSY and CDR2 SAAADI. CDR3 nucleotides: TGCGCCAGCAGTGGACAGGGGGTGCACGCCGGGGAGCTGTTTTTT. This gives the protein CASSGQGVHAGELFF.

CDR3: CASSYGTGAYEQYF. The CDR3 DNA reads as TGTGCCAGCAGTTACGGGACAGGCGCCTACGAGCAGTACTTC. The chain uses TRBV6-5 and TRBJ2-7; 8 nucleotides agree with TRBD1. CDR3 length equals 14 residues. Trimming took 2 bases from V and 2 from J; bases not matched to a gene: 2. Germline lookup yields CDR1 MNHEY and CDR2 SVGAGI.

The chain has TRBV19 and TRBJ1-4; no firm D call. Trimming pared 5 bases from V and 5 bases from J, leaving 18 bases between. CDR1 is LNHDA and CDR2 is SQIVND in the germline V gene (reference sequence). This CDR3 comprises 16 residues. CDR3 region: CASSSSREGLNEKLFF. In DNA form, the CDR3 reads TGTGCCAGTAGTTCCTCGCGTGAGGGTCTCAATGAAAAACTGTTTTTT.

The CDR3 sequence: CASSFFPDPTDTQYF. The CDR3, as DNA: TGTGCCAGCAGTTTTTTTCCAGATCCCACAGATACGCAGTATTTT. V and J are TRBV27 and TRBJ2-3; no clear D gene. The germline V gene encodes CDR1 MNHEY and CDR2 SMNVEV (reference sequence). This CDR3 spans 15 amino acids. V was cut by 3 bases and J by 2 bases, with 12 bases left in between.

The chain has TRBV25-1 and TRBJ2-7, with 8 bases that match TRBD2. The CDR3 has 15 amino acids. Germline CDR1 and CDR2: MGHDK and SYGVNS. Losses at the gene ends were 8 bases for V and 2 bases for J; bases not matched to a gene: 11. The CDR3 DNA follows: TGTGCCAGCTCGCTCGGAGCGGGAGTTGCCTACGAGCAGTACTTC. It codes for CASSLGAGVAYEQYF.

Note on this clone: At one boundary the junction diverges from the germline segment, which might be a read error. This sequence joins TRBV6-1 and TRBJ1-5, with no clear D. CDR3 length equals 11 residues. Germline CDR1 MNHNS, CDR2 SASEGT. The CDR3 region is CASSEVSAVNF. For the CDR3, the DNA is TGTGCCAGCAGTGAAGTCTCAGCCGTCAATTTT.

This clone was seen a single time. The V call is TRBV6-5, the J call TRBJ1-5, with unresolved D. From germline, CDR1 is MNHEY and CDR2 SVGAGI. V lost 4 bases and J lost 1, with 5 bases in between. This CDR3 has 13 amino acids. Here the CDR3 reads CASSSGSNQPQHF. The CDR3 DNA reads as TGTGCCAGCAGTTCCGGAAGCAATCAGCCCCAGCATTTT.